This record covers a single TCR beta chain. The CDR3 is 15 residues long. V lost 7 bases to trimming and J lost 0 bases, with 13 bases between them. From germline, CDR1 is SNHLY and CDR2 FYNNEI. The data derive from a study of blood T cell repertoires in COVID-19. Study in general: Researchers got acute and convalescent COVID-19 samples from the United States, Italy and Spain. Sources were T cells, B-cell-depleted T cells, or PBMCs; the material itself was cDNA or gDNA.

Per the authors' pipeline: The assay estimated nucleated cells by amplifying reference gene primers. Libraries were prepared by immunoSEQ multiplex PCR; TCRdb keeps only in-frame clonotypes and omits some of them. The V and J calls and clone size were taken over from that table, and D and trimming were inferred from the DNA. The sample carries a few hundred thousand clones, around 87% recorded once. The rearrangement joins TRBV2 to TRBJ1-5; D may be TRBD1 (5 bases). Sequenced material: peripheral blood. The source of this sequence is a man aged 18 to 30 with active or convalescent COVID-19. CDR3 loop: CASNGGGNSNQPQHF. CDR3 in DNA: TGTGCCAGCAATGGGGGAGGAAATAGCAATCAGCCCCAGCATTTT.